The 22 T cell receptor beta chains given below trace back to one sample, sequenced in a study of cytomegalovirus exposure and HLA in healthy donors. 60 Vbeta and 13 Jbeta primers were used in PCR. Repertoires were generated with immunoSEQ multiplex PCR, while TCRdb's copy carries only in-frame clones and drops some. The sample holds under 200,000 clones; about four fifths are singletons and the top ten take about 2.6%. Sequences were obtained from PBMCs. These receptors were obtained from a woman in her fifties or sixties in good health and CMV-seropositive.

The J gene is TRBJ1-2, the V gene TRBV12-5; D gene uncertain. The V gene's germline CDR1 is LGHNT and CDR2 FRNRAP. The CDR3 is 12 amino acids. V was clipped by 5 bases and J by 7 bases, with 11 bases between them. The CDR3 coding sequence is TGTGCTAGTGGTGTAGGAGGCCGTGGCTACACCTTC. Encoded protein: CASGVGGRGYTF.

V and J are TRBV7-9 and TRBJ2-6, with no clear D. Germline V lookup: CDR1 SEHNR, CDR2 FQNEAQ (reference sequence). Trimming left V 7 bases short and J 0 bases short, with 4 bases between. The CDR3 has 13 residues. CDR3 sequence: CASTLSGANVLTF. CDR3 nucleotides: TGTGCCAGCACCCTCTCTGGGGCCAACGTCCTGACTTTC.

This chain uses TRBV5-1 with TRBJ2-7, with TRBD2 as a possible D gene (6 bases). Trimming took off 5 bases at V and 4 bases at J, with 13 bases between the two ends. Germline CDR1 is SGHRS and CDR2 is YFSETQ. The length of the CDR3 is 13 residues. CDR3 protein: CASSGGTRYEQYF. In DNA form, the CDR3 reads TGCGCCAGCAGTGGGGGGACTCGGTACGAGCAGTACTTC.

The rearrangement links TRBV25-1 to TRBJ1-2, with 11 bases identical to TRBD1. The CDR3 runs to 13 residues. With 8 bases clipped from V and 7 bases from J, the junction kept 6 bases outside the gene matches. Germline assignment: CDR1 MGHDK and CDR2 SYGVNS. The CDR3 protein is CASRTGGDTGYTF. Here the CDR3 DNA reads TGTGCCAGCCGGACAGGGGGCGATACTGGCTACACCTTC.

This clone was counted only a few times. One end of the junction is discordant with germline, which a read error may explain. The rearrangement joins TRBV7-7 to TRBJ1-4, with D perhaps matching TRBD1 (6 bases). Germline lookup yields CDR1 SSHAT and CDR2 FNYEAQ (reference sequence). CDR3 size: 15 residues. The CDR3 loop is CASSLVRGPNEKLFF. In nucleotides, the CDR3 is TGTGCTAGCAGCTTAGTCAGGGGTCCTAATGAAAAACTGTTTTTT.

This clone was detected only once. The chain uses TRBV30 and TRBJ1-5; 7 bases fit TRBD1. The CDR3 has 14 residues. Per the germline V gene, CDR1 is GTSNPN and CDR2 is SVGIG (reference sequence). The V and J ends lost 1 base and 1 base, in that order; junction bases with no gene match: 1. This CDR3 is CAWSGGGSNQPQHF. DNA for the CDR3: TGTGCCTGGAGTGGAGGGGGCAGCAATCAGCCCCAGCATTTT.

The CDR3 bases are TGTGCCAGCAGTTACGGTTCGGGACAGGGGAATGACGAGCAGTACTTC. Encoded protein: CASSYGSGQGNDEQYF. The rearrangement uses TRBV6-5 and TRBJ2-7; TRBD1 matches 10 bases. Germline-derived CDR1 and CDR2 are MNHEY and SVGAGI. The CDR3 consists of 16 residues. The junction had 9 bases not matched to a gene; V was cut back by 2 bases and J by 5 bases.

The chain recombines TRBV6-5 with TRBJ1-5; D uncertain. The CDR3 length is 15 residues. Germline CDR1 is MNHEY and CDR2 is SVGAGI. V was cut by 6 bases and J by 3 bases, with 15 bases left in between. Here the CDR3 reads CASRATVKFNQPQHF. The CDR3 DNA follows: TGTGCCAGCAGAGCCACAGTTAAGTTCAATCAGCCCCAGCATTTT.

This chain joins TRBV7-9 and TRBJ1-5; 9 positions match TRBD1. CDR3 length equals 16 residues. Germline V gene lookup returns CDR1 SEHNR and CDR2 FQNEAQ (reference sequence). V was clipped by 1 base and J by 6 bases; unmatched bases: 7. In DNA, the CDR3 is TGTGCCAGCAGCTTAGGTGGGACAGGGAGGGTTCAGCCCCAGCATTTT. This codes for CASSLGGTGRVQPQHF.

V and J are TRBV10-3 and TRBJ2-1, with 7 bases identical to TRBD1. V lost 0 bases to trimming and J lost 12 bases; unmatched junction nucleotides: 14. Germline V gene lookup returns CDR1 ENHRY and CDR2 SYGVKD. This CDR3 is 16 amino acids long. CDR3 coding DNA: TGTGCCATCAGTGAGTCGACGGGACAGAGCATGGGGGCGCAGTTCTTC. This sequence encodes CAISESTGQSMGAQFF.

This clone was found a few times. Relative to the germline gene, one junction end is altered; a read error may explain this. The chain uses TRBV6-1 and TRBJ1-5; TRBD1 might be the D (5 bases). Germline V lookup: CDR1 MNHNS, CDR2 SASEGT. The CDR3 is 15 amino acids. CDR3 bases: TGTGCCAGCAGTGAAGCGTATAGGGGCAAGCAGCCCCAGCATTTT. This encodes CASSEAYRGKQPQHF.

This clone appeared once. The chain recombines TRBV7-2 with TRBJ2-3, with 10 bases fitting TRBD2. J lost 2 bases, V lost 5 bases, and 7 bases had no gene match. The CDR3 runs to 16 residues. Looked up from germline, CDR1 is SGHTA and CDR2 is FQGNSA. CDR3 bases: TGTGCCAGCAGCACCCCGACTAGCGGGTCCACAGATACGCAGTATTTT. Translation: CASSTPTSGSTDTQYF.

The chain is built from TRBV6-1 and TRBJ1-3, with no clear D. Germline V gene sequence: CDR1 MNHNS, CDR2 SASEGT. Trimming pared 2 bases from V and 4 bases from J, leaving 6 bases between. The CDR3 runs 13 residues. The CDR3 loop is CASSESLGNTIYF. The CDR3 bases are TGTGCCAGCAGTGAATCGTTAGGAAACACCATATATTTT.

The gene calls are TRBV5-1 and TRBJ1-2; TRBD1 matches 8 bases. V lost 4 bases to trimming and J lost 5 bases; unmatched junction nucleotides: 4. This CDR3 region has 13 residues. Germline V gene data show CDR1 as SGHRS and CDR2 as YFSETQ. This chain's CDR3 is CASSTGTGYGYTF. CDR3 in DNA: TGCGCCAGCAGCACCGGGACAGGATATGGCTACACCTTC.

The chain combines TRBV13 with TRBJ1-2; 8 nucleotides line up with TRBD1. The CDR3 runs 15 residues. Germline V gene lookup returns CDR1 PRHDT and CDR2 FYEKMQ (reference sequence). J lost 6 bases, V lost 3 bases, and 9 bases had no gene match. CDR3 loop: CASSFGRQGKDGYTF. CDR3 coding DNA: TGTGCCAGCAGCTTTGGAAGACAGGGGAAGGATGGCTACACCTTC.

This clone showed up just once. The chain links TRBV6-5 to TRBJ2-2, with unresolved D. The CDR3 is 15 residues long. The germline gives CDR1 MNHEY, CDR2 SVGAGI. V was trimmed by 7 bases and J by 0 bases, leaving 12 bases between them. CDR3 residues: CASNLGISNTGELFF. CDR3 DNA sequence: TGTGCCAGCAACCTGGGCATTTCGAACACCGGGGAGCTGTTTTTT.

This clone appeared a single time. V usage is TRBV6-6 and J usage is TRBJ1-2, with D perhaps TRBD1 (5 bases). Between the trimmed V and J ends, which lost 6 bases and 0 bases, there was a span of 11 bases. CDR3 length: 14 amino acids. CDR1 MNHNY and CDR2 SVGAGI come from the germline V gene (reference sequence). The CDR3 protein is CASRMGGANYGYTF. The CDR3 bases are TGTGCCAGCAGGATGGGGGGAGCTAACTATGGCTACACCTTC.

This chain links TRBV15 with TRBJ2-7, with 8 bases matching TRBD1. The germline V gene encodes CDR1 LNHNV and CDR2 YYDKDF (reference sequence). This CDR3 comprises 15 residues. The V segment lost 0 bases and the J segment 5 bases; nucleotides outside the gene matches: 6. For the CDR3, the DNA is TGTGCCACCAGCAGAGATCGTCAGGGGGCAAACGAGCAGTACTTC. Its protein is CATSRDRQGANEQYF.

The chain uses TRBV7-8 and TRBJ1-1; 7 nucleotides agree with TRBD1. Trimming at V came to 5 bases and at J to 5 bases, leaving 14 bases not matched to a gene. The CDR3 totals 16 residues. CDR1 and CDR2 (germline): SGHVS, FQNEAQ. CDR3 in DNA: TGTGCCAGCAGCCTAGATCGGACAGGCGCCCGGACTGAAGCTTTCTTT. Translating gives CASSLDRTGARTEAFF.

This clone came up once. The J gene is TRBJ1-5, the V gene TRBV7-9; 11 positions agree with TRBD1. This CDR3 contains 16 residues. V trimming: 1 base; J trimming: 5 bases; junction bases outside the gene matches: 4. Germline CDR1 is SEHNR and CDR2 is FQNEAQ (reference sequence). The CDR3 DNA reads TGTGCCAGCAGCTTAGAGGGACAGGGGGGACATCAGCCCCAGCATTTT. Amino acids: CASSLEGQGGHQPQHF.

This clone was counted a single time. V gene TRBV19 combines with J gene TRBJ1-1, with D perhaps TRBD1 (5 bases). The CDR3 totals 14 residues. Between the trimmed V and J ends, which lost 6 bases and 6 bases, there was a span of 17 bases. The germline gives CDR1 LNHDA, CDR2 SQIVND (reference sequence). The CDR3 nucleotides read TGTGCCAGTAGAGCTCAACCTGCGGGGGCTGAAGCTTTCTTT. Amino acids: CASRAQPAGAEAFF. Drawing the rest from reference TRBV19 and TRBJ1-1, the complete variable domain is DGGITQSPKYLFRKEGQNVTLSCEQNLNHDAMYWYRQDPGQGLRLIYYSQIVNDFQKGDIAEGYSVSREKKESFPLTVTSAQKNPTAFYLCASRAQPAGAEAFFGQGTRLTVV.

The V and J genes are TRBV6-4 and TRBJ2-4; 8 positions match TRBD2. The trim removed 8 bases at V and 1 base at J, leaving 19 bases unmatched. This CDR3 is 19 amino acids long. Per the germline V gene, CDR1 is MRHNA and CDR2 is SNTAGT. Here the CDR3 reads CASGPRESGGLVAKNIQYF. CDR3 DNA sequence: TGTGCCAGCGGACCCCGGGAAAGCGGGGGCCTCGTGGCCAAAAACATTCAGTACTTC.